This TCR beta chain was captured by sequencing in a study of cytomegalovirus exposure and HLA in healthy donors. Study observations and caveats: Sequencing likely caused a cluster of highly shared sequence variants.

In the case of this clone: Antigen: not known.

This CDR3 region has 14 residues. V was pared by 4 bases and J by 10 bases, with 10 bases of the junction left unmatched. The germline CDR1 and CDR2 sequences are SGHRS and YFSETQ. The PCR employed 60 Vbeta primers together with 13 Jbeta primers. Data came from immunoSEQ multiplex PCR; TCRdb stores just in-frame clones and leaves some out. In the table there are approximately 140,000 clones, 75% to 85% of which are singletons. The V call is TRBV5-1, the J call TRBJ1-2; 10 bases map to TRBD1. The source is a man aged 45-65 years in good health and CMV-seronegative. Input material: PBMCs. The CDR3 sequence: CASSPGTGDGVYTF. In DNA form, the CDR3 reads TGCGCCAGCAGCCCCGGGACAGGGGATGGTGTCTACACCTTC.